The TCR beta chain under discussion was sequenced for a study of early T cells in non-severe SARS-CoV-2 infection. Whole-study context: Bulk RNA from unsorted whole blood was sequenced; chains were unpaired.

Study-wide findings and caveats: Anti-spike CD8 responses were favored in VDJdb matching, and private and CD4 specificities were missed.

This clonotype was seen ten or more times. Antigen specificity is unknown. The CDR3 runs 14 residues. V dropped 4 bases and J dropped 5 bases, with 9 bases sitting between them. Researchers tagged individual cDNA molecules with unique molecular identifiers. TCRdb reanalysed the 5' RACE reads using MiXCR and keeps one entry per CDR3 protein. Of about 35,000 distinct CDR3 sequences listed, 5.5% are singletons. The chain is built from TRBV12-3 or TRBV12-4 and TRBJ1-6; maybe TRBD1 (5 bases). This specimen was whole blood, taken at baseline. The source is an adult who was a healthcare worker with PCR-confirmed SARS-CoV-2 infection or an uninfected control (not recorded which). CDR3 region: CASSSTAHNSPLHF. The DNA of the CDR3 is TGTGCCAGCAGTTCGACAGCCCATAATTCACCCCTCCACTTT.